These 22 T cell receptor beta chains share one sample of origin, sequenced in a study of radiotherapy plus CTLA-4 blockade in lung cancer. The assay was immunoSEQ multiplex PCR, and TCRdb's table has in-frame clones only and misses some. The table has about 80,000 clones, over 70% seen once. Material: peripheral blood, obtained from a patient treated with radiotherapy plus ipilimumab. All receptors derive from a human donor with non-small cell lung cancer whose response to radiotherapy plus ipilimumab could not be evaluated. Some clones in this sample may be carry-over from other donors' samples.

Comments on this clone: An end of the junction does not agree with germline; a read error may underlie this. The rearrangement links TRBV7-7 to TRBJ2-7; 9 bases line up with TRBD1. The V gene's germline CDR1 is SSHAT and CDR2 FNYEAQ (reference sequence). The CDR3 spans 15 residues. The CDR3 DNA sequence: TGTGCTAGCAGCCGAGGGCCGGGACAGGGTTACGAGCAGTACTTC. Translated, it gives CASSRGPGQGYEQYF.

The chain recombines TRBV28 with TRBJ1-1; tentative D call: TRBD1 (5 bases). The CDR3 has 13 amino acids. V was trimmed by 4 bases and J by 4 bases, leaving 10 bases between them. Per the germline V gene, CDR1 is MDHEN and CDR2 is SYDVKM. The CDR3, as DNA: TGTGCCAGCAGTTACGGGCAGGGCACTGAAGCTTTCTTT. This translates into CASSYGQGTEAFF.

The chain recombines TRBV2 with TRBJ1-6; D ambiguous. The CDR3 extends over 15 amino acids. CDR1 is SNHLY and CDR2 is FYNNEI in the germline V gene. The V end lost 6 bases, the J end lost 4 bases, and 13 bases lay between the germline ends. As DNA, the CDR3 is TGTGCCAGCAGGAGTGACTCAGAGTATAATTCACCCCTCCACTTT. It translates to CASRSDSEYNSPLHF. The full variable domain, with the rest looked up from reference TRBV2 and TRBJ1-6, is EPEVTQTPSHQVTQMGQEVILRCVPISNHLYFYWYRQILGQKVEFLVSFYNNEISEKSEIFDDQFSVERPDGSNFTLKIRSTKLEDSAMYFCASRSDSEYNSPLHFGNGTRLTVT.

The sample holds one count of this clone. The chain employs TRBV6-1 and TRBJ2-2, with D unresolved. This CDR3 has 13 amino acids. The germline V gene encodes CDR1 MNHNS and CDR2 SASEGT. Trimming stripped 7 bases from V and 6 bases from J, with 12 bases between. The DNA of the CDR3 is TGTGCCAGCAAATCGTTCTCCTCCGGGGAGCTGTTTTTT. Translating gives CASKSFSSGELFF.

This chain joins TRBV19 and TRBJ1-5; maybe TRBD1 (6 bases). Per the germline V gene, CDR1 is LNHDA and CDR2 is SQIVND (reference sequence). V shed 6 bases and J shed 4 bases, with 22 bases lying between them. This CDR3 comprises 17 residues. The CDR3 reads CASRRSQSQGRNQPQHF. CDR3 DNA sequence: TGTGCCAGTAGACGCTCCCAATCCCAGGGGCGGAATCAGCCCCAGCATTTT.

This clone has ten or more counts. The chain recombines TRBV2 with TRBJ1-1, with 8 bases fitting TRBD1. The CDR3 contains 14 residues. V was pared by 3 bases and J by 12 bases, with 12 bases of the junction left unmatched. CDR1 and CDR2 from the germline V gene are SNHLY and FYNNEI. CDR3: CASSEAPATGGTFF. The CDR3 DNA sequence: TGTGCCAGCAGTGAGGCCCCGGCCACAGGGGGAACTTTCTTT. Using reference TRBV2 and TRBJ1-1 for the parts outside the CDR3, the full variable domain is EPEVTQTPSHQVTQMGQEVILRCVPISNHLYFYWYRQILGQKVEFLVSFYNNEISEKSEIFDDQFSVERPDGSNFTLKIRSTKLEDSAMYFCASSEAPATGGTFFGQGTRLTVV.

The rearrangement uses TRBV28 and TRBJ2-2; a possible D gene is TRBD2 (5 bases). Between the trimmed V and J ends, which lost 7 bases and 5 bases, there was a span of 8 bases. The CDR3 runs 12 residues. CDR1 is MDHEN, CDR2 SYDVKM, per germline. DNA of the CDR3: TGTGCCAGCACCCGGGGTACCGGGGAGCTGTTTTTT. Translation gives CASTRGTGELFF.

This chain uses TRBV5-4 with TRBJ1-1, with 11 nucleotides matching TRBD1. Per germline, CDR1 SGHNT and CDR2 YYREEE (reference sequence). The CDR3 extends over 17 amino acids. Trimming removed 2 bases from V and 1 base from J; junction bases left unmatched: 7. CDR3 in DNA: TGTGCCAGCAGCTTAGGACAGGGGGCCGGGGAGAACACTGAAGCTTTCTTT. It specifies CASSLGQGAGENTEAFF.

The chain uses TRBV5-6 and TRBJ2-2, with 7 bases fitting TRBD2. The CDR3 covers 18 residues. The germline V gene has CDR1 SGHDT and CDR2 YYEEEE. V lost 2 bases and J lost 0; bases outside the gene matches: 10. The CDR3 coding sequence is TGTGCCAGCAGCTTTAGGCTAGCGGAGCCTACGAACACCGGGGAGCTGTTTTTT. This encodes CASSFRLAEPTNTGELFF.

In regard to this clone: Compared with germline, one end of the junction differs, possibly owing to a read error. The rearrangement links TRBV5-1 to TRBJ2-3; 7 positions agree with TRBD1. CDR1 and CDR2 from the germline V gene are SGHRS and YFSETQ. This CDR3 has 16 residues. CDR3 sequence: CASSLEATGSTDTQYF. The DNA for the CDR3 is TGCGCCAGCAGCTTGGAGGCGACAGGGAGCACGGATACGCAGTATTTT.

V is TRBV28 and J is TRBJ2-2; TRBD2 might be the D (5 bases). Germline V gives CDR1 MDHEN, CDR2 SYDVKM. This CDR3 comprises 12 residues. Between the trimmed V and J ends, which lost 11 bases and 6 bases, there was a span of 13 bases. The CDR3 DNA sequence: TGTGCCTGTCGGGGTTCGGCCGGGGAGCTGTTTTTT. Translating it yields CACRGSAGELFF. Together with reference TRBV28 and TRBJ2-2, the CDR3 gives the full variable domain: DVKVTQSSRYLVKRTGEKVFLECVQDMDHENMFWYRQDPGLGLRLIYFSYDVKMKEKGDIPEGYSVSREKKERFSLILESASTNQTSMYLCACRGSAGELFFGEGSRLTVL.

The chain has TRBV6-6 and TRBJ2-7; TRBD1 matches at 10 bases. The CDR3 consists of 14 residues. After removal of 8 bases from V and 2 bases from J, the junction contained 6 bases not matched to a gene. Germline assignment: CDR1 MNHNY and CDR2 SVGAGI (reference sequence). This CDR3 reads CASGTGDATYEQYF. The CDR3 nucleotides are TGTGCCAGCGGGACAGGGGACGCGACCTACGAGCAGTACTTC.

This clone was counted between two and nine times. The V gene is TRBV7-3, the J gene TRBJ2-5; D possibly corresponds to TRBD2 (5 bases). V was shortened by 1 base and J by 5 bases, with 14 bases between the two germline ends. Looked up from germline, CDR1 is SGHTA and CDR2 is FQGTGA. The CDR3 length is 15 residues. The CDR3 nucleotides are TGTGCCAGCAGCTTAAAGGGTCTAGCCGGGGAGACCCAGTACTTC. This codes for CASSLKGLAGETQYF.

The gene calls are TRBV9 and TRBJ2-1; 11 nucleotides agree with TRBD2. The V segment lost 4 bases and the J segment 4 bases; nucleotides outside the gene matches: 1. The CDR3 consists of 14 residues. Germline CDR1 reads SGDLS; CDR2 reads YYNGEE. CDR3 loop: CASSRTSGYNEQFF. CDR3 DNA sequence: TGTGCCAGCAGCCGGACTAGCGGGTACAATGAGCAGTTCTTC.

The chain joins TRBV27 to TRBJ2-3; D perhaps matches TRBD1 (6 bases). The CDR3 is 17 residues long. V gave up 2 bases and J gave up 1 base, with 16 bases separating them. Per the germline V gene, CDR1 is MNHEY and CDR2 is SMNVEV (reference sequence). The CDR3 DNA reads TGTGCCAGCAGTTTAATTTGGGGGCAACCCGGCACAGATACGCAGTATTTT. As protein: CASSLIWGQPGTDTQYF.

The J gene is TRBJ1-5, the V gene TRBV7-9, with D possibly being TRBD1 (5 bases). CDR1 and CDR2 from the germline V gene are SEHNR and FQNEAQ (reference sequence). Deletions cut 1 base from V and 7 bases from J, with 11 bases between. CDR3 size: 14 residues. The CDR3 DNA reads TGTGCCAGCAGCTTAGAGGGGCCTTGGCAGCCCCAGCATTTT. Translation: CASSLEGPWQPQHF.

The J gene is TRBJ2-1, the V gene TRBV15, with TRBD1 identical over 9 bases. The CDR3 covers 15 residues. The germline gives CDR1 LNHNV, CDR2 YYDKDF (reference sequence). V lost 3 bases and J lost 7; bases outside the gene matches: 7. The CDR3 DNA is TGTGCCACCAGCAGCGGGACAGGGATGCGGAATGAGCAGTTCTTC. Residues: CATSSGTGMRNEQFF. The full variable domain, in which reference TRBV15 and TRBJ2-1 provide the parts outside the CDR3, is DAMVIQNPRYQVTQFGKPVTLSCSQTLNHNVMYWYQQKSSQAPKLLFHYYDKDFNNEADTPDNFQSRRPNTSFCFLDIRSPGLGDTAMYLCATSSGTGMRNEQFFGPGTRLTVL.

The chain employs TRBV4-3 and TRBJ2-1; the D gene is possibly TRBD1 (6 bases). The V end lost 1 base, the J end lost 2 bases, and 9 bases lay between the germline ends. Germline CDR1 is LGHNA and CDR2 is YSLEER. The CDR3 totals 15 residues. CDR3 amino acids: CASSQVWGPYNEQFF. The CDR3 coding sequence is TGCGCCAGCAGCCAAGTATGGGGGCCCTACAATGAGCAGTTCTTC.

The J gene is TRBJ2-2, the V gene TRBV11-2, with D unclear. The CDR3 length is 15 residues. Trimming took 0 bases from V and 1 from J, leaving 6 bases between them. The germline gives CDR1 SGHAT, CDR2 FQNNGV. This CDR3 reads CASSLDQMNTGELFF. The DNA of the CDR3 is TGTGCCAGCAGCTTAGACCAAATGAACACCGGGGAGCTGTTTTTT.

The chain recombines TRBV19 with TRBJ1-5, with no clear D. V was trimmed by 2 bases and J by 1 base, leaving 12 bases between them. Germline values: CDR1 LNHDA, CDR2 SQIVND (reference sequence). The CDR3 covers 16 residues. The DNA for the CDR3 is TGTGCCAGTAGTATACTCCCCGGCGGCAGCAATCAGCCCCAGCATTTT. Its translation: CASSILPGGSNQPQHF.

V and J are TRBV4-1 and TRBJ2-1; tentative D call: TRBD1 (6 bases). Germline V gene lookup returns CDR1 MGHRA and CDR2 YSYEKL. The CDR3 is made up of 16 amino acids. The germline V and J ends were trimmed by 1 base and 0 bases, with 10 bases remaining between them. The CDR3 bases are TGCGCCAGCAGCCAAGTGGGGGCTTTCTCCTACAATGAGCAGTTCTTC. It is translated as CASSQVGAFSYNEQFF.

This clone showed up just once. The chain has TRBV5-1 and TRBJ2-5, with TRBD2 matching 7 bases. V lost 4 bases and J lost 4; bases outside the gene matches: 13. Germline V gives CDR1 SGHRS, CDR2 YFSETQ. This CDR3 has 16 amino acids. CDR3 coding DNA: TGCGCCAGCAGCCCGGAGGGACTACTAGCAGCAGAGACCCAGTACTTC. Protein product: CASSPEGLLAAETQYF.